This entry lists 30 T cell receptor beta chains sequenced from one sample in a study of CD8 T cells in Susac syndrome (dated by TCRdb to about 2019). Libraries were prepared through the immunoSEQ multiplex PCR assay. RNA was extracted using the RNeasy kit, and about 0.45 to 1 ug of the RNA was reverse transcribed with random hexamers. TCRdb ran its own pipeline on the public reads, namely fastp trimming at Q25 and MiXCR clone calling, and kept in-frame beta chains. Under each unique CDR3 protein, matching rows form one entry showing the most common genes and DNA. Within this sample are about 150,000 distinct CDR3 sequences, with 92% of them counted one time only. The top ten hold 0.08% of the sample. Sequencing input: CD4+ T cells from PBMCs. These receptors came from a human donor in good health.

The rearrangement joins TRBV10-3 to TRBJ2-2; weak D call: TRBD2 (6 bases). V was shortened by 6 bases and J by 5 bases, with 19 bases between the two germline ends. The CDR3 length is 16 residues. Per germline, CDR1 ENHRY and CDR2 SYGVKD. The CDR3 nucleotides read TGTGCCATCAGGGAGACTAGTGTAATCGGAACCGGGGAGCTGTTTTTT. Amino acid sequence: CAIRETSVIGTGELFF.

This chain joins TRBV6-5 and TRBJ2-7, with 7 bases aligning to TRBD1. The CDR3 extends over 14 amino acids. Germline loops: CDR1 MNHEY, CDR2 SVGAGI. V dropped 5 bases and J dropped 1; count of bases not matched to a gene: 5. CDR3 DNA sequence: TGTGCCAGCAGTCGGGACAGAAATTCCTACGAGCAGTACTTC. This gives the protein CASSRDRNSYEQYF.

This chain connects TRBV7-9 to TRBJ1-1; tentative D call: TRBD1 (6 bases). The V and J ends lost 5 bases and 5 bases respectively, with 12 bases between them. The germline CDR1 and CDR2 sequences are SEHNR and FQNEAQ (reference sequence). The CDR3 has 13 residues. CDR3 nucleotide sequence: TGTGCCAGCAGCCGACAGGTTGGGACTGAAGCTTTCTTT. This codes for CASSRQVGTEAFF.

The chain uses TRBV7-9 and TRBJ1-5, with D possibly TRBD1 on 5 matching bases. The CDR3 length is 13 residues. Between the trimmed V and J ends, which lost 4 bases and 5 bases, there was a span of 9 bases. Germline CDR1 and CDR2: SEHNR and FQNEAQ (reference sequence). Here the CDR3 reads CASSSTEDQPQHF. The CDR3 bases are TGTGCCAGCAGCTCGACAGAGGATCAGCCCCAGCATTTT.

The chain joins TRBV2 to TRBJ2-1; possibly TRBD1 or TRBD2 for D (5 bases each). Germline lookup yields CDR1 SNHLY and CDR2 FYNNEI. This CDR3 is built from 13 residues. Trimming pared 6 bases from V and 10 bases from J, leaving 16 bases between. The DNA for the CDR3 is TGTGCCAGCAGAGGGACGGCCCTGGGGGAGCAGTTCTTC. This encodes CASRGTALGEQFF.

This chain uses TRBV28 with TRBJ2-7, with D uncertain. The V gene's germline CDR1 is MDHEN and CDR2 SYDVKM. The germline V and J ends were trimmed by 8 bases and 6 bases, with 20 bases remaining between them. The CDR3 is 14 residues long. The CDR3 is CASGSPTRFGEQYF. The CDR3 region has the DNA TGTGCCAGCGGGTCGCCGACTCGATTCGGCGAGCAGTACTTC.

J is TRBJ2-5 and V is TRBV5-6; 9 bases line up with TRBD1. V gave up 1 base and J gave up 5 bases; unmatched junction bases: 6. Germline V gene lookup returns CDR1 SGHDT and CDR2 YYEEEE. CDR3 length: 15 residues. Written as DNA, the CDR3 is TGTGCCAGCAGCTTGCTACAGGGGGCTTGGGAGACCCAGTACTTC. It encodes CASSLLQGAWETQYF.

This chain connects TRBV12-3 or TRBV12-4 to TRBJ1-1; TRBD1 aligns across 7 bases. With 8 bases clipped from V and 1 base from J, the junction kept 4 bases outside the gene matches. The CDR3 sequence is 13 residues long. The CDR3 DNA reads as TGTGCCAGCTACAGGGGCGAGAACACTGAAGCTTTCTTT. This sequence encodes CASYRGENTEAFF.

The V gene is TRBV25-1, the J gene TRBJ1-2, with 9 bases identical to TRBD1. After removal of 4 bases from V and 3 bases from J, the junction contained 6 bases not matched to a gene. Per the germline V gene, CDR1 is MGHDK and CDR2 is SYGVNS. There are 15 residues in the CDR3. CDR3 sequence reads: CASSGPGQGHYGYTF. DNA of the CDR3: TGTGCCAGCAGTGGTCCGGGACAGGGACACTATGGCTACACCTTC.

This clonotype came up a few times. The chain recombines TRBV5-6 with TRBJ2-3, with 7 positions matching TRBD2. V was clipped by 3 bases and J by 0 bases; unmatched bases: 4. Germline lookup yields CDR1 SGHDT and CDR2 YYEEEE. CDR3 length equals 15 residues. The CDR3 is CASSSLGGSTDTQYF. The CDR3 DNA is TGTGCCAGCAGCTCCCTGGGAGGGAGCACAGATACGCAGTATTTT.

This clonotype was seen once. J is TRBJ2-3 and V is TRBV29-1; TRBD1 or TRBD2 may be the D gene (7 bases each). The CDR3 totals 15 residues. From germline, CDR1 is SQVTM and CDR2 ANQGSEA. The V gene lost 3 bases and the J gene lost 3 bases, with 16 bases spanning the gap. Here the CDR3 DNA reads TGCAGCGTTGAGGGAGGGGGCAAGGGTACAGATACGCAGTATTTT. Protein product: CSVEGGGKGTDTQYF.

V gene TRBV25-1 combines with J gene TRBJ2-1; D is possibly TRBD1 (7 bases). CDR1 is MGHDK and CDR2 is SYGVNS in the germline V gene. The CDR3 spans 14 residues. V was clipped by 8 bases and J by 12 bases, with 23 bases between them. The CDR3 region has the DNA TGTGCCAGCCGCTATATGGGAGGACAGGCCGGGCAGTTCTTC. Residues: CASRYMGGQAGQFF.

CDR3 sequence (DNA): TGCAGCGTTGACCGGGACCCTGGGGGCTACGAGCAGTACTTC. It encodes CSVDRDPGGYEQYF. The V and J genes are TRBV29-1 and TRBJ2-7; D tentatively fits TRBD1 or TRBD2 (5 bases each). The germline V and J ends were trimmed by 3 bases and 3 bases, with 15 bases remaining between them. This CDR3 contains 14 residues. Per germline, CDR1 SQVTM and CDR2 ANQGSEA.

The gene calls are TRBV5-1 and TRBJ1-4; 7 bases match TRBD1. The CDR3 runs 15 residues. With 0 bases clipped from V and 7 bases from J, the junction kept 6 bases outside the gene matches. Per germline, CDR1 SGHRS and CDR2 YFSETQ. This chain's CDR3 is CASSLGTQGGEKLFF. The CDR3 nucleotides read TGCGCCAGCAGCTTGGGAACCCAGGGGGGTGAAAAACTGTTTTTT.

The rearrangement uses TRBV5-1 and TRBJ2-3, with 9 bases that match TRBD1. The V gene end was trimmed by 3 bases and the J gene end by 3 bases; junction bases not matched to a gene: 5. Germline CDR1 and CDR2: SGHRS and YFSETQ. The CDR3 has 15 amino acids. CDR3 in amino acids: CASSSGQGVTDTQYF. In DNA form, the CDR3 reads TGCGCCAGCAGCTCGGGACAGGGAGTAACAGATACGCAGTATTTT.

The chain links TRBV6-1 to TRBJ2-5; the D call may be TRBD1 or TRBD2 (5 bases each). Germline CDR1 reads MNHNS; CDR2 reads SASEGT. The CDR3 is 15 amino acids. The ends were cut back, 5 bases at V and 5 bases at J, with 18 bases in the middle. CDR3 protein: CASSYPGTPDETQYF. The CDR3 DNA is TGTGCCAGCAGTTACCCCGGGACGCCGGACGAGACCCAGTACTTC.

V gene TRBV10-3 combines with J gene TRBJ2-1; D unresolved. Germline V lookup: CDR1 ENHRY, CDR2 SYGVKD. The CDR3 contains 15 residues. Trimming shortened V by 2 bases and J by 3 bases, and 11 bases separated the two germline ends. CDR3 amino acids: CAISESVDGYNEQFF. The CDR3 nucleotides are TGTGCCATCAGTGAGAGTGTCGACGGCTACAATGAGCAGTTCTTC.

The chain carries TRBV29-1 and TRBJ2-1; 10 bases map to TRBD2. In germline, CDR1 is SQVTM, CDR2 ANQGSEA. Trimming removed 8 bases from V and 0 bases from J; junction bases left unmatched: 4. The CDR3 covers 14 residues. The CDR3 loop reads CSTSSGSSYNEQFF. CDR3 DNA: TGCAGCACTTCTAGCGGGAGCTCCTACAATGAGCAGTTCTTC.

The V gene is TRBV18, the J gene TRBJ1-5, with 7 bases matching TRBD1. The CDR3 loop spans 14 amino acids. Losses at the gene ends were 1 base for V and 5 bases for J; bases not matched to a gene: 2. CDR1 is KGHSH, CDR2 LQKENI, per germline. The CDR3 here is CASSPQGADQPQHF. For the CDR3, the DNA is TGTGCCAGCTCACCACAGGGGGCAGATCAGCCCCAGCATTTT.

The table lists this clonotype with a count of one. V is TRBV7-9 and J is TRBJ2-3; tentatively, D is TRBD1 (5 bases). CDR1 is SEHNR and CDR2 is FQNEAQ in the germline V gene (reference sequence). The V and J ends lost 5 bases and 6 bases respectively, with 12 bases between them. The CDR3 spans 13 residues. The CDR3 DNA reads TGTGCCAGCAGCGCTAGGTGGGGCGATACGCAGTATTTT. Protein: CASSARWGDTQYF.

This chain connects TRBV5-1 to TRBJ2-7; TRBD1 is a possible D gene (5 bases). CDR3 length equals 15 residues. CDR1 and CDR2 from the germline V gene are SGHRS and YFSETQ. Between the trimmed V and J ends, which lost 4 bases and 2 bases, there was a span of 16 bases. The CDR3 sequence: CASSPFQGVPYEQYF. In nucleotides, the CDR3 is TGCGCCAGCAGCCCATTCCAGGGTGTCCCCTACGAGCAGTACTTC.

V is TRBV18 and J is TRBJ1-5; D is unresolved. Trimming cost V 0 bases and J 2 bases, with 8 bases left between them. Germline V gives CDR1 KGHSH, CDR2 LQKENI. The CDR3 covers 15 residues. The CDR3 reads CASSPPGSRNQPQHF. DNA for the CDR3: TGTGCCAGCTCACCACCCGGGTCTCGCAATCAGCCCCAGCATTTT.

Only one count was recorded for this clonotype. CDR3 nucleotide sequence: TGTGCCAGCAGCTTAGTGTGGGGTCAGGACTACGAGCAGTACTTC. Amino acids: CASSLVWGQDYEQYF. The chain joins TRBV7-2 to TRBJ2-7; D uncertain. The CDR3 is 15 residues long. V lost 1 base and J 3 bases, leaving 13 bases between the germline ends. Germline assignment: CDR1 SGHTA and CDR2 FQGNSA.

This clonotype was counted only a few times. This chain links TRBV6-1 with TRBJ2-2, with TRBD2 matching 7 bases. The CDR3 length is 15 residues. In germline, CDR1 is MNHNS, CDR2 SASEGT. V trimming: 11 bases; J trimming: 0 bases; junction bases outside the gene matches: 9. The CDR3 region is CASRLAPANTGELFF. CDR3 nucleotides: TGTGCCTCACGACTAGCTCCCGCGAACACCGGGGAGCTGTTTTTT.

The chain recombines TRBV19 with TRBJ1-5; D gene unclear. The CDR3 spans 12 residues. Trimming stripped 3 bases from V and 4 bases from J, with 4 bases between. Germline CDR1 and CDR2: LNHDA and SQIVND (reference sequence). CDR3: CASSIRNQPQHF. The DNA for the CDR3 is TGTGCCAGTAGTATCAGAAATCAGCCCCAGCATTTT.

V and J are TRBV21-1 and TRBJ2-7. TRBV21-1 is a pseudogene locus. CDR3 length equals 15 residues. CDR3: CASSKEDRSSYEQYF. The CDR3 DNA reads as TGTGCCAGCAGCAAAGAGGATAGGAGCTCCTACGAGCAGTACTTC.

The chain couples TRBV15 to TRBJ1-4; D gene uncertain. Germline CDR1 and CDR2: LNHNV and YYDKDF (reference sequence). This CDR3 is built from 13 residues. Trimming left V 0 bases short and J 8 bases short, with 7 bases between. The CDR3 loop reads CATSRDRGEKLFF. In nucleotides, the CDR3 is TGTGCCACCAGCAGAGATCGTGGGGAAAAACTGTTTTTT.

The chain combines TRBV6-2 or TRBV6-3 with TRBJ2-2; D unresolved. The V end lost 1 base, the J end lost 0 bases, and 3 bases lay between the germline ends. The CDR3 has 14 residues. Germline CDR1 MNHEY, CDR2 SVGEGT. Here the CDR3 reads CASSYWANTGELFF. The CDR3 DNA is TGTGCCAGCAGTTACTGGGCGAACACCGGGGAGCTGTTTTTT.

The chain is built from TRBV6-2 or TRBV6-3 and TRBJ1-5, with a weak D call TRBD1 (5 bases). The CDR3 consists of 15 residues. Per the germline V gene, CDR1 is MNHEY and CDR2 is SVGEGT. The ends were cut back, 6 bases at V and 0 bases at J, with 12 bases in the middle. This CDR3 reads CASSVDRYSNQPQHF. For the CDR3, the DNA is TGTGCCAGCAGCGTCGACAGATATAGCAATCAGCCCCAGCATTTT.

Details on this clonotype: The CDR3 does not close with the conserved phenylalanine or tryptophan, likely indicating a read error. CDR3 nucleotides: TGTGCCAGCTCACCTCCGGGACAGAACTACGAGCAGTACCTC. Translating it yields CASSPPGQNYEQYL. This chain connects TRBV18 to TRBJ2-7; TRBD1 aligns across 7 bases. Germline V gives CDR1 KGHSH, CDR2 LQKENI. The length of the CDR3 is 14 residues. With V trimmed by 3 bases and J by 3 bases, 5 bases remained unmatched.